Each of the 10 T cell receptor beta chains below was sequenced from the same sample in a study of blood T cell repertoires in COVID-19. Repertoires were generated with immunoSEQ multiplex PCR, while TCRdb's copy carries only in-frame clones and drops some. This sample has 370,000 or so clones; over 75% occur once, and the top ten carry approximately 1.3%. The sequencing sample was made of PBMCs or T cells enriched from blood (not recorded which). The receptors come from a man aged 25-45 years who had recovered from COVID-19.

The V call is TRBV4-1, the J call TRBJ2-3, with TRBD2 matching 8 bases. The CDR3 sequence is 17 residues long. V lost 3 bases and J lost 0; bases outside the gene matches: 8. Germline V gene data show CDR1 as MGHRA and CDR2 as YSYEKL. The CDR3 DNA is TGCGCCAGCAGCCATCAAGTAGCGGGGTCTAGCACAGATACGCAGTATTTT. Translated, it gives CASSHQVAGSSTDTQYF.

The chain couples TRBV30 to TRBJ2-7; D perhaps matches TRBD1 (6 bases). The germline V gene has CDR1 GTSNPN and CDR2 SVGIG (reference sequence). This CDR3 has 13 amino acids. Trimming pared 3 bases from V and 3 bases from J, leaving 12 bases between. The CDR3, as DNA: TGTGCCTGGAGCCCCGGGACATACTACGAGCAGTACTTC. Its translation: CAWSPGTYYEQYF.

The chain couples TRBV12-3 or TRBV12-4 to TRBJ2-2; 7 nucleotides line up with TRBD1. Trimming took 6 bases from V and 6 from J; bases not matched to a gene: 1. CDR3 length: 12 residues. In nucleotides, the CDR3 is TGTGCCAGCAGACAGGGGTCCGGGGAGCTGTTTTTT. Translation: CASRQGSGELFF.

The chain combines TRBV7-3 with TRBJ2-3, with 7 bases fitting TRBD2. After removal of 2 bases from V and 2 bases from J, the junction contained 4 bases not matched to a gene. Germline V gives CDR1 SGHTA, CDR2 FQGTGA. The CDR3 contains 15 residues. CDR3 in DNA: TGTGCCAGCAGCTTACCGGGGGGTCACACAGATACGCAGTATTTT. Translating it yields CASSLPGGHTDTQYF.

In the case of this clone: Additional DNA sequences in this sample encode the identical CDR3. The gene calls are TRBV18 and TRBJ2-2; TRBD1 is a possible D gene (6 bases). Germline V gives CDR1 KGHSH, CDR2 LQKENI. The length of the CDR3 is 15 residues. V was pared by 3 bases and J by 1 base, with 9 bases between. The CDR3 DNA reads TGTGCCAGCTCACCTCGACAGGTGAACACCGGGGAGCTGTTTTTT. As protein: CASSPRQVNTGELFF.

The rearrangement links TRBV19 to TRBJ2-7; TRBD2 aligns across 8 bases. This CDR3 region has 13 residues. With V trimmed by 9 bases and J by 3 bases, 7 bases remained unmatched. Germline values: CDR1 LNHDA, CDR2 SQIVND (reference sequence). The CDR3 spells CASAGGLGYEQYF. The CDR3 DNA is TGTGCCAGCGCGGGGGGCCTCGGCTACGAGCAGTACTTC.

The chain joins TRBV30 to TRBJ1-1; D might be TRBD1 (6 bases). Deletions cut 1 base from V and 0 bases from J, with 9 bases between. The CDR3 loop spans 14 amino acids. Germline-derived CDR1 and CDR2 are GTSNPN and SVGIG (reference sequence). This CDR3 reads CAWSGQVMNTEAFF. The CDR3 region has the DNA TGTGCCTGGAGTGGACAGGTGATGAACACTGAAGCTTTCTTT.

The CDR3 region has the DNA TGTGCCAGCAGTCCCCCGGGTTTCAGAGGCTACACCTTC. Translating gives CASSPPGFRGYTF. The gene calls are TRBV27 and TRBJ1-2; no clear D. V dropped 5 bases and J dropped 8 bases, with 15 bases sitting between them. This CDR3 is built from 13 residues. Germline V gene data show CDR1 as MNHEY and CDR2 as SMNVEV (reference sequence).

The CDR3 DNA sequence: TGCGCCAGCAGCCGAACCACTTGGGCCCAAGAGACCCAGTACTTC. Its translation is CASSRTTWAQETQYF. V usage is TRBV5-1 and J usage is TRBJ2-5; D uncertain. Germline V lookup: CDR1 SGHRS, CDR2 YFSETQ. The CDR3 covers 15 residues. V gave up 4 bases and J gave up 1 base, with 14 bases separating them.

The chain is built from TRBV30 and TRBJ2-2; TRBD2 matches 7 bases. CDR3 length equals 13 residues. Germline V lookup: CDR1 GTSNPN, CDR2 SVGIG (reference sequence). V shed 4 bases, J shed 4 bases, and the junction held 3 bases outside the gene matches. The CDR3 DNA reads as TGTGCCTGGACGTCGGGGGGCACCGGGGAGCTGTTTTTT. As protein: CAWTSGGTGELFF.